This T cell receptor beta chain was identified during a study of monozygotic twins with inflammatory bowel disease. Whole-study results and caveats: Using the inverse Simpson index, IBD patients had lower TCRbeta diversity than healthy co-twins. Clonotype sharing was lower in IBD patients than healthy twins, most markedly with disease activity.

On this clonotype itself: Antigen: not known.

Collection of an approximately 2.6 ml blood sample took place per donor. TCRdb reanalyzed the 5' RACE reads and collapses them to one entry per CDR3 protein, without DNA. The specimen's table records 110,000 to 150,000 distinct CDR3 sequences. Germline V gives CDR1 SGHTA, CDR2 FQGTGA. This CDR3 has 13 amino acids. The chain joins TRBV7-3 to TRBJ2-7; with no DNA, the TCRdb D assignment of TRBD2 cannot be verified. Specimen: blood. This receptor was identified in a human donor with ulcerative colitis or Crohn's disease, or a healthy co-twin of an affected twin (not recorded which). The CDR3 sequence: CASSSGTFYEQYF.